This T cell receptor beta chain was documented in a study of shared clonotypes between healthy human individuals. Study context: Donors consisted of a couple of women and a few men between 18 and 49.

TCRdb's table, derived via immunoSEQ multiplex PCR, lists solely in-frame clones and lacks some. This sample has 800,000 to 950,000 clones; around 96% occur once, and the top ten carry less than 0.25%. With regard to this clone: Its antigen remains unknown.

It was CD45RO-negative cells, positively selected for CCR7, that made up naive CD8 cells, with terminally differentiated effector memory CD45RA+ cells excluded. Caucasian adults residing in Nashville, Tennessee made up all the donors. CDR1 is LNHDA, CDR2 SQIVND, per germline (reference sequence). The germline V and J ends were trimmed by 1 base and 9 bases, with 16 bases remaining between them. This CDR3 is built from 15 residues. Notes on the study in general: Sample collection involved blood only; tissue repertoires are likely different.

Material: naive CD8+ T cells sorted from blood. The source is a man aged 30 to 45 in good health. The V and J genes are TRBV19 and TRBJ2-1; D remains ambiguous. In DNA, the CDR3 is TGTGCCAGTAGTATAGGGCGAACGATGTTCGGTGAGCAGTTCTTC. It specifies CASSIGRTMFGEQFF.